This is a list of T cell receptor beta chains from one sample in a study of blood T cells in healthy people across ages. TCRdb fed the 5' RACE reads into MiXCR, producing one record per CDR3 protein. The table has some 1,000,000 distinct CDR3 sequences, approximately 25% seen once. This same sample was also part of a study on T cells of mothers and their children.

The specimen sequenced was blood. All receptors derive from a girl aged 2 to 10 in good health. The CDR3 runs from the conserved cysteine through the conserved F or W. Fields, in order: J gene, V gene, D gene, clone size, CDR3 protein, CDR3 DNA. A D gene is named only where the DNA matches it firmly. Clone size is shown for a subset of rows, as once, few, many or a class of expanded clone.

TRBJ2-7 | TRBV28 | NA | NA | CASSLIRGGVDEQYF | TGTGCCAGCAGTTTAATCCGAGGGGGGGTCGACGAGCAGTACTTC
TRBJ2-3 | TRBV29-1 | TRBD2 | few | CSVTGTSDTDTQYF | TGCAGCGTTACCGGGACTAGCGACACAGATACGCAGTATTTT
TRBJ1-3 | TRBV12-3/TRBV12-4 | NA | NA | CASCIRKQGGTIYF | TGTGCCAGCTGTATCCGAAAACAGGGTGGCACCATATATTTT
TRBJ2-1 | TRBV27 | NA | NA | CASSLSPTVNEQFF | TGTGCCAGCAGTTTATCACCCACAGTCAATGAGCAGTTCTTC
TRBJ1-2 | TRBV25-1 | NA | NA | CASSSPGGIRGYTF | TGTGCCAGCAGTTCCCCGGGGGGGATACGGGGCTACACCTTC
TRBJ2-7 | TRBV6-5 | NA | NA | CASSYGAVYEQYF | TGTGCCAGCAGTTACGGGGCAGTCTACGAGCAGTACTTC
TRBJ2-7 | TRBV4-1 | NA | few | CASSQAAGEQYF | TGCGCCAGCAGCCAAGCTGCGGGCGAGCAGTACTTC
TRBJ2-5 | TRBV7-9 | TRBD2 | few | CASSLSTSGETQYF | TGTGCCAGCAGCCTATCGACTAGCGGGGAGACCCAGTACTTC
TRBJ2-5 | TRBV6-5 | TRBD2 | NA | CASSYQREWVGRTQYF | TGTGCCAGCAGTTATCAGCGGGAGTGGGTAGGGAGGACCCAGTACTTC
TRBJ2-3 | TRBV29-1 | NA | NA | CSAGARTDTQYF | TGCAGCGCCGGTGCCCGCACAGATACGCAGTATTTT
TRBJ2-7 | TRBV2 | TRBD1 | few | CASSEGTGVKAYEQYF | TGTGCCAGCAGTGAAGGGACAGGGGTTAAGGCCTACGAGCAGTACTTC
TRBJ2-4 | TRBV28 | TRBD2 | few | CASSFMGEGPKNIQYF | TGTGCCAGCAGTTTTATGGGGGAGGGCCCCAAAAACATTCAGTACTTC
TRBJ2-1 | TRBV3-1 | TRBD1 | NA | CASSQASTGEYGEQFF | TGTGCCAGCAGCCAAGCGTCGACAGGGGAGTACGGTGAGCAGTTCTTC
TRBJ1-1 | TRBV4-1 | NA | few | CASSQDIGGGGASDTEAFF | TGCGCCAGCAGCCAAGATATAGGTGGGGGGGGCGCGAGCGACACTGAAGCTTTCTTT
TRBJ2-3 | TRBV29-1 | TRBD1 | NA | CSVRGQGTDTQYF | TGCAGCGTTCGAGGACAGGGAACAGATACGCAGTATTTT
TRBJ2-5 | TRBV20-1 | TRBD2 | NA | CSARKAGVETQYF | TGCAGTGCTAGAAAAGCGGGAGTAGAGACCCAGTACTTC
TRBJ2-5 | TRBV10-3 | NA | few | CAISFRVSETQYF | TGTGCCATCAGTTTCAGGGTATCAGAGACCCAGTACTTC
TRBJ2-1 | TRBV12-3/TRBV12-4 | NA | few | CASSFEFRAGNNEQFF | TGTGCCAGCAGTTTCGAGTTCAGGGCCGGCAACAATGAGCAGTTCTTC
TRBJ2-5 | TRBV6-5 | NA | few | CASSYKGPPSGTQYF | TGTGCCAGCAGTTACAAAGGGCCTCCTTCAGGGACCCAGTACTTC
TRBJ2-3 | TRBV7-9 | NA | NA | CASSQLTGFGYF | TGTGCCAGCAGTCAACTCACAGGGTTTGGGTATTTT
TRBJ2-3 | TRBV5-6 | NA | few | CASSLGHTQYF | TGTGCCAGCAGCTTGGGGCATACGCAGTATTTT
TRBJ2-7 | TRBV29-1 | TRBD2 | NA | CSAVLATSYEQYF | TGCAGCGCCGTACTAGCGACCTCCTACGAGCAGTACTTC
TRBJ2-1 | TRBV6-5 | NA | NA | CASSYFPSTRDEQFF | TGTGCCAGCAGTTACTTCCCAAGCACTCGCGATGAGCAGTTCTTC